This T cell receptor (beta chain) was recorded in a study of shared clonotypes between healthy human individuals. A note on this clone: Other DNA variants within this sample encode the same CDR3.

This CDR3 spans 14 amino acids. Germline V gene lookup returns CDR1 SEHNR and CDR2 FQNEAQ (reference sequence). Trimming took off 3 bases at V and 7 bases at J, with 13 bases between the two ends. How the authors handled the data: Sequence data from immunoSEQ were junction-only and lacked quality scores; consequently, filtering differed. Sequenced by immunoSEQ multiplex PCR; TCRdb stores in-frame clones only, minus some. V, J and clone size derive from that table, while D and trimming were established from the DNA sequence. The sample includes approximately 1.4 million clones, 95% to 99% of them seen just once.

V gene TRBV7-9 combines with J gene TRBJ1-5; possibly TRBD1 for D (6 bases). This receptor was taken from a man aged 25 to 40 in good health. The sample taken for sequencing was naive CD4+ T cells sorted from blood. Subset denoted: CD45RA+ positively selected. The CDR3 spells CASSLAGAGQPQHF. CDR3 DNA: TGTGCCAGCAGCTTGGCAGGGGCAGGGCAGCCCCAGCATTTT.